This is a list of T cell receptor beta chains from one sample in a study of Graves' ophthalmopathy and Graves' hyperthyroidism. TCRdb called the multiplex PCR reads again in MiXCR, with one record for every CDR3 protein. There are about 620,000 distinct CDR3 sequences in the sample; about 24% occur only once, and approximately 7% lies in the top ten. The sequenced sample consisted of peripheral blood. The origin of the receptors is a woman aged 18-29 years with stable Graves' hyperthyroidism. Some clones in this sample may be carry-over from other donors' samples. Both conserved end residues are part of each CDR3. Each record gives: D gene, J gene, clone size, V gene, CDR3 DNA, CDR3 protein. A D gene is named only where the DNA matches it firmly. Size tells how often a clone was seen (once, few, many) or the class of an expanded clone, and some rows leave it out.

d_call: TRBD1
j_call: TRBJ1-1
clone_size: few
v_call: TRBV30
cdr3_nt: TGTGCCTGGCTTAGGATTGGGACAGTGAACACTGAAGCTTTCTTT
cdr3_aa: CAWLRIGTVNTEAFF

d_call: NA
j_call: TRBJ1-3
clone_size: many
v_call: TRBV12-3/TRBV12-4
cdr3_nt: TGTGCCAGCAGTTTTGGCGCCGGATTGTTCTCTGGAAACACCATATATTTT
cdr3_aa: CASSFGAGLFSGNTIYF

d_call: NA
j_call: TRBJ1-1
clone_size: NA
v_call: TRBV20-1
cdr3_nt: TGCAGTGCAAACAGGGAGACTGAAGCTTTCTTT
cdr3_aa: CSANRETEAFF

d_call: NA
j_call: TRBJ1-1
clone_size: NA
v_call: TRBV4-1
cdr3_nt: TGCGCCAGCAGCCAAGATGCGGGGGGCGGGAACACTGAAGCTTTCTTT
cdr3_aa: CASSQDAGGGNTEAFF

d_call: TRBD1
j_call: TRBJ2-7
clone_size: many
v_call: TRBV20-1
cdr3_nt: TGCAGTGCTAGAGGAAATTTCGGGACAGGGGGTACCTACGAGCAGTACTTC
cdr3_aa: CSARGNFGTGGTYEQYF

d_call: NA
j_call: TRBJ2-7
clone_size: many
v_call: TRBV12-3/TRBV12-4
cdr3_nt: TGTGCCAGCAGTTTGGCGGGAACCACCTACGAGCAGTACTTC
cdr3_aa: CASSLAGTTYEQYF

d_call: NA
j_call: TRBJ2-2
clone_size: many
v_call: TRBV5-1
cdr3_nt: TGCGCCAGCAGCCCGCAGGAGCCTACCGGGGAGCTGTTTTTT
cdr3_aa: CASSPQEPTGELFF

d_call: NA
j_call: TRBJ1-2
clone_size: NA
v_call: TRBV28
cdr3_nt: TGTGCCAGCAACCCAACCTGGGCCGGGACGGTCTATGGCTACACCTTC
cdr3_aa: CASNPTWAGTVYGYTF

d_call: TRBD1
j_call: TRBJ1-5
clone_size: NA
v_call: TRBV2
cdr3_nt: TGTGCCAGCAGTGAAAGATACAGGGGATCGTATCAGCCCCAGCATTTT
cdr3_aa: CASSERYRGSYQPQHF

d_call: TRBD1
j_call: TRBJ2-7
clone_size: many
v_call: TRBV27
cdr3_nt: TGTGCCAGCCATTTTAGAGGGGGCGACGAGCAGTACTTC
cdr3_aa: CASHFRGGDEQYF

d_call: NA
j_call: TRBJ1-1
clone_size: many
v_call: TRBV12-3/TRBV12-4
cdr3_nt: TGTGCCAGCAGTCCAGCGAGAACTGAAGCTTTCTTT
cdr3_aa: CASSPARTEAFF

d_call: NA
j_call: TRBJ2-5
clone_size: many
v_call: TRBV4-1
cdr3_nt: TGCGCCAGCAGCCCAGGACCCCAGGCGACCCAGTACTTC
cdr3_aa: CASSPGPQATQYF

d_call: TRBD1
j_call: TRBJ1-2
clone_size: NA
v_call: TRBV12-3/TRBV12-4
cdr3_nt: TGTGCCAGCCTCTGGACAGGAAATACTAACTATGGCTACACCTTC
cdr3_aa: CASLWTGNTNYGYTF

d_call: TRBD1
j_call: TRBJ2-5
clone_size: many
v_call: TRBV6-9
cdr3_nt: TGTGCCAATCAGGACAGGGGACGTCAGACCCAGTACTTC
cdr3_aa: CANQDRGRQTQYF

d_call: NA
j_call: TRBJ1-5
clone_size: NA
v_call: TRBV12-3/TRBV12-4
cdr3_nt: TGTGCCAGCAGTTTGCTGGGACTCCTCGGAGACAATCAGCCCCAGCATTTT
cdr3_aa: CASSLLGLLGDNQPQHF

d_call: NA
j_call: TRBJ1-1
clone_size: NA
v_call: TRBV20-1
cdr3_nt: TGCAGTGCTAGAGCGGGCGGGGGCGTTGAAGCTTTCTTT
cdr3_aa: CSARAGGGVEAFF

d_call: NA
j_call: TRBJ1-6
clone_size: many
v_call: TRBV7-2
cdr3_nt: TGTGCCAGCAGCTTAGTCTCTTTGAGCTCCTATAATTCACCCCTCCACTTT
cdr3_aa: CASSLVSLSSYNSPLHF

d_call: NA
j_call: TRBJ1-2
clone_size: once
v_call: TRBV12-3/TRBV12-4
cdr3_nt: TGTGCCAGCAGTTACCCCCCCGCGGGAGGCTACACCTTC
cdr3_aa: CASSYPPAGGYTF

d_call: TRBD1
j_call: TRBJ1-1
clone_size: many
v_call: TRBV7-3
cdr3_nt: TGTGCCAGCAGCTCTCCCCTCCCCAGGGGGTTAATGAACACTGAAGCTTTCTTT
cdr3_aa: CASSSPLPRGLMNTEAFF

d_call: NA
j_call: TRBJ2-7
clone_size: NA
v_call: TRBV6-1
cdr3_nt: TGTGCCAGCAGCACCTCCGGGAATCGCTACGAGCAGTACTTC
cdr3_aa: CASSTSGNRYEQYF

d_call: NA
j_call: TRBJ1-6
clone_size: NA
v_call: TRBV28
cdr3_nt: TGTGCCAGCAGTTCCTTACGTCCCCTCCACTTT
cdr3_aa: CASSSLRPLHF

d_call: NA
j_call: TRBJ1-1
clone_size: many
v_call: TRBV19
cdr3_nt: TGTGCCAGTACGCGACGGTCGAACACTGAAGCTTTCTTT
cdr3_aa: CASTRRSNTEAFF

d_call: NA
j_call: TRBJ2-4
clone_size: NA
v_call: TRBV10-2
cdr3_nt: TGCGCCAGCAGTGAGTGGTCGATCCAGGAAAACATTAAGTACTTC
cdr3_aa: CASSEWSIQENIKYF

d_call: TRBD1
j_call: TRBJ1-3
clone_size: few
v_call: TRBV6-5
cdr3_nt: TGTGCCAGCAGTTACGGACAGGGGGGAACTGGAAACACCATATATTTT
cdr3_aa: CASSYGQGGTGNTIYF

d_call: TRBD1
j_call: TRBJ1-5
clone_size: NA
v_call: TRBV30
cdr3_nt: TGTGCCTGGAGAGGACAGGGTTTGGGATATAGCAATCAGCCCCAGCATTTT
cdr3_aa: CAWRGQGLGYSNQPQHF

d_call: NA
j_call: TRBJ1-6
clone_size: many
v_call: TRBV27
cdr3_nt: TGTGCCAGCAGCCCCCTGTGGGGGGCATCACCCCTCCACTTT
cdr3_aa: CASSPLWGASPLHF

d_call: NA
j_call: TRBJ2-5
clone_size: NA
v_call: TRBV2
cdr3_nt: TGTGCCAGCAGTGAAAGCTCGGTCCAAGAGACCCAGTACTTC
cdr3_aa: CASSESSVQETQYF

d_call: TRBD1
j_call: TRBJ1-2
clone_size: many
v_call: TRBV19
cdr3_nt: TGTGCCAGTAGGAAGGGACAGTTTTTCGGCTACACCTTC
cdr3_aa: CASRKGQFFGYTF

d_call: TRBD1
j_call: TRBJ1-2
clone_size: NA
v_call: TRBV5-1
cdr3_nt: TGCGCCAGCAGCTTCGGGACAGGGGGCGGATTTGGCTACACCTTC
cdr3_aa: CASSFGTGGGFGYTF

d_call: NA
j_call: TRBJ2-5
clone_size: NA
v_call: TRBV7-3
cdr3_nt: TGTGCCAGCAGCTTAACCGGGGGGCCCACCCAGTACTTC
cdr3_aa: CASSLTGGPTQYF

d_call: NA
j_call: TRBJ1-1
clone_size: many
v_call: TRBV11-1
cdr3_nt: TGTGCCAGCAGCGCCTCGGGGTCGGTACGCCACTTT
cdr3_aa: CASSASGSVRHF

d_call: TRBD1
j_call: TRBJ2-2
clone_size: many
v_call: TRBV6-5
cdr3_nt: TGTGCCAGCAGTTACCGGGCCGGGACAGGGGATTCCGGGGAGCTGTTTTTT
cdr3_aa: CASSYRAGTGDSGELFF

d_call: NA
j_call: TRBJ1-1
clone_size: many
v_call: TRBV10-1
cdr3_nt: TGCGCCAGCAGTGACGGAGGGCAGGGAAAAACTGAAGCTTTCTTT
cdr3_aa: CASSDGGQGKTEAFF

d_call: NA
j_call: TRBJ2-7
clone_size: many
v_call: TRBV2
cdr3_nt: TGTGCCAGCAGTGACAGACTGCTTGGGCTTTACGAGCAGTACTTC
cdr3_aa: CASSDRLLGLYEQYF

d_call: NA
j_call: TRBJ2-7
clone_size: NA
v_call: TRBV20-1
cdr3_nt: TGCAGTGCTAGAGATTACAGCGACAGTTCCTACGATCAGTACTTC
cdr3_aa: CSARDYSDSSYDQYF

d_call: NA
j_call: TRBJ1-1
clone_size: NA
v_call: TRBV11-1
cdr3_nt: TGTGCCAGCAGTAAGTACCGGGACGGCCTCCCCGAAGCTTTCTTT
cdr3_aa: CASSKYRDGLPEAFF

d_call: NA
j_call: TRBJ2-2
clone_size: many
v_call: TRBV19
cdr3_nt: TGTGCCAGTAGTATAGTTGCGGGGAACACCGGGGAGCTGTTTTTT
cdr3_aa: CASSIVAGNTGELFF

d_call: TRBD1
j_call: TRBJ1-5
clone_size: once
v_call: TRBV6-2/TRBV6-3
cdr3_nt: TGTGCCAGCAGTTACGGTCGGGGAGGGGGCGTCAATCAGCCCCAGCATTTT
cdr3_aa: CASSYGRGGGVNQPQHF

d_call: TRBD1
j_call: TRBJ1-1
clone_size: few
v_call: TRBV7-9
cdr3_nt: TGTGCCAGCATTCGAGAGACAGGGGGCACTGAAGCTTTCTTT
cdr3_aa: CASIRETGGTEAFF

d_call: NA
j_call: TRBJ2-4
clone_size: few
v_call: TRBV19
cdr3_nt: TGTGCCAGTAATCCAGGGTTTGCCAAAAACATTCAGTACTTC
cdr3_aa: CASNPGFAKNIQYF